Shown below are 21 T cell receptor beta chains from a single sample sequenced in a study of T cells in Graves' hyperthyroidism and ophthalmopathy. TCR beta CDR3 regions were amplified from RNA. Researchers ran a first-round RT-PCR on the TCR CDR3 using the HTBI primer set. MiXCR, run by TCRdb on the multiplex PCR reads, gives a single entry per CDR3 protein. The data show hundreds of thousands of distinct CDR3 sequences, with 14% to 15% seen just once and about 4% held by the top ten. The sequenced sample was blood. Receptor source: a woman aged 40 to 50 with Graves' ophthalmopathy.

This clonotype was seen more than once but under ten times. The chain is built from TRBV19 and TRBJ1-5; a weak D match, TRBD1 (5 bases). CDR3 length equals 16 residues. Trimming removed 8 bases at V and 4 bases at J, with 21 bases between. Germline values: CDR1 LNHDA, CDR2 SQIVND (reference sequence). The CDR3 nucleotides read TGTGCCAGTCACGAAAAGGAGGGCGGGGGGAATCAGCCCCAGCATTTT. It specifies CASHEKEGGGNQPQHF.

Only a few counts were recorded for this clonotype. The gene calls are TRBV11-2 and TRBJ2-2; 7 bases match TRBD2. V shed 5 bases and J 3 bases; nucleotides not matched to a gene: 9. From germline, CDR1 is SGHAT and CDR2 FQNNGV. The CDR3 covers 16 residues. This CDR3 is CASSLWAGVDTGELFF. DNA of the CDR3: TGTGCCAGCAGCCTCTGGGCGGGAGTTGACACCGGGGAGCTGTTTTTT.

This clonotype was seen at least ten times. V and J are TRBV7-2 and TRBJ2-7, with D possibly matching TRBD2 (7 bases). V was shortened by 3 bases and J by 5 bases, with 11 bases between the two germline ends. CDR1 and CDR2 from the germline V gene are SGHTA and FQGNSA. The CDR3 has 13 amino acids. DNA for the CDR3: TGTGCCAGCAGCTTGGGGGCGGGGGACGAGCAGTACTTC. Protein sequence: CASSLGAGDEQYF.

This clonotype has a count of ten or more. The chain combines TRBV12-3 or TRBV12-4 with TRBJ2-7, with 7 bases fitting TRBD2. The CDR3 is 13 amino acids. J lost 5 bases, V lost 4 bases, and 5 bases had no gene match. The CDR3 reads CASSYGGGDEQYF. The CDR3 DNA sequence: TGTGCCAGCAGTTACGGGGGAGGGGACGAGCAGTACTTC.

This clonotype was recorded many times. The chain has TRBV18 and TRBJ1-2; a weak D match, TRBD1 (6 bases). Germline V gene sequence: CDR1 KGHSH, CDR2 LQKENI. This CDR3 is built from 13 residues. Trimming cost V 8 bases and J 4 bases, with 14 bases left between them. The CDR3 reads CASTPDRSYGYTF. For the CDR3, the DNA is TGTGCCAGCACGCCGGACAGAAGCTATGGCTACACCTTC.

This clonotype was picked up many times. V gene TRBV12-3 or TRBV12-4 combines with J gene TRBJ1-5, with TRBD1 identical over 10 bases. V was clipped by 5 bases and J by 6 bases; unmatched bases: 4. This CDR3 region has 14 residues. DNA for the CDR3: TGTGCCAGCAGTCCCGACAGGGGGCGTCAGCCCCAGCATTTT. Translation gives CASSPDRGRQPQHF.

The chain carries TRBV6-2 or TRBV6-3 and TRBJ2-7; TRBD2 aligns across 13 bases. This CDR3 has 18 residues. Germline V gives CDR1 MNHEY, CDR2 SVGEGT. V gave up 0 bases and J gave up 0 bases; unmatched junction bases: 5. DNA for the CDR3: TGTGCCAGCAGTTACTCCGGGACTAGCGGGGCCTACTCCTACGAGCAGTACTTC. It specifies CASSYSGTSGAYSYEQYF.

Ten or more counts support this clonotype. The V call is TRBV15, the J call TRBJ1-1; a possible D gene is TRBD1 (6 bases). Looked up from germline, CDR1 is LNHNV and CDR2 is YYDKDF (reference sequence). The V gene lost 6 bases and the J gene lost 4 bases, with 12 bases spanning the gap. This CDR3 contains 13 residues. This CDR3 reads CATSWGGGTEAFF. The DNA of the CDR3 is TGTGCCACCAGTTGGGGGGGCGGCACTGAAGCTTTCTTT.

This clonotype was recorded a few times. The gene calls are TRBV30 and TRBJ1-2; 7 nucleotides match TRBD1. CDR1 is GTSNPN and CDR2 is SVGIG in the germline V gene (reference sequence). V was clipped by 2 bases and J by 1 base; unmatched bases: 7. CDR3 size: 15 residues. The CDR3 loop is CAWSQGTAHNYGYTF. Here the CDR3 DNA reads TGTGCCTGGAGTCAGGGGACAGCGCATAACTATGGCTACACCTTC.

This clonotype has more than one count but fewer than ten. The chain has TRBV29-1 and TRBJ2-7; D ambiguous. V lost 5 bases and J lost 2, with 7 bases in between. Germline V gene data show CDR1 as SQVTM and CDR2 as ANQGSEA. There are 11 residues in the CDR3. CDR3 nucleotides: TGCAGCGTTCGGTCGACCTACGAGCAGTACTTC. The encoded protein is CSVRSTYEQYF.

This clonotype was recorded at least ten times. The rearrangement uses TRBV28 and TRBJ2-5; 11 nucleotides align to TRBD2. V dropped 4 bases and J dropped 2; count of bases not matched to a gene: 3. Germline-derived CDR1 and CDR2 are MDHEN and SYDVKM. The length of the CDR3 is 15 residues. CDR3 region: CASSSSGRSQETQYF. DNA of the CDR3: TGTGCCAGCAGTTCTAGCGGGAGGTCTCAAGAGACCCAGTACTTC.

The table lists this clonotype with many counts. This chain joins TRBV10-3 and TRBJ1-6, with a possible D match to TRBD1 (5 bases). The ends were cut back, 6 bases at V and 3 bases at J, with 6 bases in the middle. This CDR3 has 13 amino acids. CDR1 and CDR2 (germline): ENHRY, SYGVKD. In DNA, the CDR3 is TGTGCCATCAGGGGGGACTATAATTCACCCCTCCACTTT. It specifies CAIRGDYNSPLHF.

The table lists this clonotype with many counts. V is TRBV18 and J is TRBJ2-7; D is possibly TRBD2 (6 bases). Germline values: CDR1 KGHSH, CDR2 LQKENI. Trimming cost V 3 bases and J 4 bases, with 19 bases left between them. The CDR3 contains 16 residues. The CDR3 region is CASSPRGDAAGYEQYF. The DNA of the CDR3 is TGTGCCAGCTCACCTCGTGGAGACGCGGCGGGGTACGAGCAGTACTTC.

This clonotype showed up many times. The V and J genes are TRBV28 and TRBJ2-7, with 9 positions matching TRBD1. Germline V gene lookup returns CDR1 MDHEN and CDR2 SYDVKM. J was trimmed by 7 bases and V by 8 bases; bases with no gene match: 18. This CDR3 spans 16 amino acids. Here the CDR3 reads CASSPPGQGGAWEQYF. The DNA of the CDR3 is TGTGCCAGCTCCCCTCCGGGACAGGGTGGGGCGTGGGAGCAGTACTTC.

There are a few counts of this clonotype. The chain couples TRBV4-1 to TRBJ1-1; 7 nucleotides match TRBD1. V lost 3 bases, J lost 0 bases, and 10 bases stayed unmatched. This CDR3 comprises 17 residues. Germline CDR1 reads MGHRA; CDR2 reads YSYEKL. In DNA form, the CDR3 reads TGCGCCAGCAGCCAGTCGCCGGGGGACAGATTGAACACTGAAGCTTTCTTT. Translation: CASSQSPGDRLNTEAFF.

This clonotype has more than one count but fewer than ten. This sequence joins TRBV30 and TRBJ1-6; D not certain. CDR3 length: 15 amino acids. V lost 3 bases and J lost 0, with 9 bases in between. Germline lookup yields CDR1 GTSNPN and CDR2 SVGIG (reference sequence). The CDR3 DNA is TGTGCCTGGAGACTGGGGAGCTCCTATAATTCACCCCTCCACTTT. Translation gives CAWRLGSSYNSPLHF.

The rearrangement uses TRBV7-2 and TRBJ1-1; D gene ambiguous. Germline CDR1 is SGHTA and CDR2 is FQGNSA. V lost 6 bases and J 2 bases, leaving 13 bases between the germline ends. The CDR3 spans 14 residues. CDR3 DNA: TGTGCCAGCAGGCGAGCCCGGGAAAACACTGAAGCTTTCTTT. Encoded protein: CASRRARENTEAFF.

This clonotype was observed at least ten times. The CDR3 DNA is TGCAGCGTTCTCCGCCCATTCAGGCTAAGCGGCTCAAACACTGAAGCTTTCTTT. Translated: CSVLRPFRLSGSNTEAFF. J is TRBJ1-1 and V is TRBV29-1; D not certain. Germline CDR1 is SQVTM and CDR2 is ANQGSEA. CDR3 length: 18 amino acids. V lost 5 bases and J lost 2, with 27 bases in between.

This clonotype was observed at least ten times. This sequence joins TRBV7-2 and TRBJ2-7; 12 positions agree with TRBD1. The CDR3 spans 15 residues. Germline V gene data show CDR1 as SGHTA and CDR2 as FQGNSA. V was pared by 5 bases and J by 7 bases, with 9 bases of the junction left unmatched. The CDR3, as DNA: TGTGCCAGCAGCCTTACCGGGACAGGGGGCCGAGAGCAGTACTTC. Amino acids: CASSLTGTGGREQYF.

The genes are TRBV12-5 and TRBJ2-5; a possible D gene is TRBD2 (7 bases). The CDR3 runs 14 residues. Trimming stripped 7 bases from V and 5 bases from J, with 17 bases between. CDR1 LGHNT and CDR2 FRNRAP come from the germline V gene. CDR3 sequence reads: CASAGGLHIETQYF. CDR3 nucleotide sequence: TGTGCTAGTGCCGGGGGGCTGCATATCGAGACCCAGTACTTC. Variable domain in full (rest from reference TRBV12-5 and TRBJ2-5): DARVTQTPRHKVTEMGQEVTMRCQPILGHNTVFWYRQTMMQGLELLAYFRNRAPLDDSGMPKDRFSAEMPDATLATLKIQPSEPRDSAVYFCASAGGLHIETQYFGPGTRLLVL.

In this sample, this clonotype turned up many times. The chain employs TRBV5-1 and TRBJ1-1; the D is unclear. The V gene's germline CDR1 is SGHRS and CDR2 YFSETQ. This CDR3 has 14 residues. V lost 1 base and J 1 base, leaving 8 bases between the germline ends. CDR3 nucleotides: TGCGCCAGCAGCTTGAAGGCAGGGAACACTGAAGCTTTCTTT. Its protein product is CASSLKAGNTEAFF. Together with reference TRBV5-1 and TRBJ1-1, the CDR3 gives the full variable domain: KAGVTQTPRYLIKTRGQQVTLSCSPISGHRSVSWYQQTPGQGLQFLFEYFSETQRNKGNFPGRFSGRQFSNSRSEMNVSTLELGDSALYLCASSLKAGNTEAFFGQGTRLTVV.